These T cell receptor beta chains were read from a single sample in a study of blood T cell repertoires in COVID-19. The repertoire was sequenced with immunoSEQ multiplex PCR; TCRdb's copy has only in-frame clones and lacks some. The sample has more than 150,000 clones, 78% seen once. The sequencing input was peripheral blood. These receptor sequences come from a woman older than 75 with active or convalescent COVID-19. CDR3s include the opening cysteine and the closing phenylalanine or tryptophan. A D gene is named only where the DNA matches it firmly. The size entry is marked missing in some rows and otherwise reads once, few, many or a size class.

>TRBV2|TRBJ1-6|TRBD1|few
TGTGCCAGCAGTGCAACAGGGGGCGGATCACCCCTCCACTTT
CASSATGGGSPLHF
>TRBV7-7|TRBJ2-5|NA|NA
TGTGCTAGCAGCCGAGAACGGGCAGGGGGGATGGAGACCCAGTACTTC
CASSRERAGGMETQYF
>TRBV7-2|TRBJ1-1|NA|few
TGTGCCAGCAGCCCCCTCGAGGAGGCTAGTGAAGCTTTCTTT
CASSPLEEASEAFF
>TRBV20-1|TRBJ2-3|TRBD2|NA
TGCAGTGCTAGTTTTTCAGCGGGGGGCTGGGATACGCAGTATTTT
CSASFSAGGWDTQYF
>TRBV4-2|TRBJ2-1|NA|NA
TGTGCCAGCAGCCAAGAGGACTGGTCCATCTACAATGAGCAGTTCTTC
CASSQEDWSIYNEQFF
>TRBV19|TRBJ1-1|TRBD1|few
TGTGCCAGTAGTACTTCCCAAGGGACAGGGAAAACTGAAGCTTTCTTT
CASSTSQGTGKTEAFF
>TRBV6-2/TRBV6-3|TRBJ1-1|TRBD1|NA
TGTGCCAGCAGTTTTTTGACCGGGACAGGGAACACTGAAGCTTTCTTT
CASSFLTGTGNTEAFF
>TRBV28|TRBJ2-5|TRBD2|NA
TGTGCCAGCAGTTTCTCAATAGCGGGGAGAACCTCCCAAGAGACCCAGTACTTC
CASSFSIAGRTSQETQYF
>TRBV7-2|TRBJ1-2|TRBD1|NA
TGTGCCAGCAGCTTGGGGACAGGGGGCGGCATCTATGGCTACACCTTC
CASSLGTGGGIYGYTF
>TRBV5-5|TRBJ2-5|TRBD2|NA
TGTGCCAGCAGCTTACTAGCGACCCAAGAGACCCAGTACTTC
CASSLLATQETQYF
>TRBV18|TRBJ1-2|NA|NA
TGTGCCAGCTCACCCCAATCCCCGACAGGTCCCTATGGCTACACCTTC
CASSPQSPTGPYGYTF
>TRBV5-1|TRBJ1-4|TRBD1|NA
TGCGCCAGCAGCACTGGACAGGGGGGCGAAAAACTGTTTTTT
CASSTGQGGEKLFF
>TRBV19|TRBJ2-3|TRBD2|NA
TGTGCCAGTAGTACGATAGCGGGGGACCTCACAGATACGCAGTATTTT
CASSTIAGDLTDTQYF
>TRBV3-1/TRBV3-2|TRBJ2-7|TRBD2|NA
TGTGCCAGCAGCCAAGTCGCGGGGGTAGGTTCGGAGCAGTACTTC
CASSQVAGVGSEQYF
>TRBV7-8|TRBJ1-2|NA|NA
TGTGCCAGCAGCTTTCCCGGGTTCTATGGCTACACCTTC
CASSFPGFYGYTF
>TRBV2|TRBJ2-1|TRBD2|NA
TGTGCCAGCAGGCCAGGGACTAGCGGGGGGCACAATGAGCAGTTCTTC
CASRPGTSGGHNEQFF
>TRBV5-4|TRBJ2-7|TRBD1|once
TGTGCCAGCAGCTTACCGGGACAGCGATCCTACGAGCAGTACTTC
CASSLPGQRSYEQYF
>TRBV7-9|TRBJ1-2|TRBD1|NA
TGTGCCAGCAGCTCCCGGACAGGGGGGATCTATGGCTACACCTTC
CASSSRTGGIYGYTF
>TRBV6-5|TRBJ1-2|NA|NA
TGTGCCAGCACCACCGGACAGCGCTATGGCTACACCTTC
CASTTGQRYGYTF
>TRBV27|TRBJ2-5|TRBD2|once
TGTGCCAGCAGTAGAAGCGGGGGGGCATCTGGAGAGACCCAGTACTTC
CASSRSGGASGETQYF
>TRBV5-1|TRBJ2-2|NA|NA
TGCGCCAGCAGCTTAGCAGGGAACACCGGGGAGCTGTTTTTT
CASSLAGNTGELFF